The rows below give T cell receptor beta chains drawn from one sample of a study of blood T cell repertoires in COVID-19. TCRdb's table, derived via immunoSEQ multiplex PCR, lists solely in-frame clones and lacks some. The sample has about 83,000 clones, 87% seen once. Sequencing was performed on peripheral blood. Source of these receptors: a woman aged 50 to 60 with active or convalescent COVID-19. Each CDR3 is given with its conserved first and last residue. The order of the fields is V gene, clone size, D gene, J gene, CDR3 protein, CDR3 DNA. A D gene is named only where the DNA matches it firmly. Size values are once, few and many counts, or a class for expanded clones, and some rows have none.

>TRBV5-1|.|TRBD1|TRBJ1-4
CASSTGGLNEKLFF
TGCGCCAGCAGCACAGGGGGCCTTAATGAAAAACTGTTTTTT
>TRBV9|.|TRBD2|TRBJ2-2
CASSWASGRGELFF
TGTGCCAGCAGCTGGGCTAGCGGGAGAGGGGAGCTGTTTTTT
>TRBV2|.|.|TRBJ1-1
CASSESGRDTEAFF
TGTGCCAGCAGTGAGAGCGGCAGAGACACTGAAGCTTTCTTT
>TRBV4-1|.|.|TRBJ1-5
CASSQEASYDQPQHF
TGCGCCAGCAGCCAAGAGGCCAGTTATGATCAGCCCCAGCATTTT
>TRBV15|.|.|TRBJ1-5
CATSRTDNQPQHF
TGTGCCACCAGCCGAACTGACAATCAGCCCCAGCATTTT
>TRBV6-4|.|.|TRBJ1-2
CASSIRAGYGYTF
TGTGCCAGCAGCATTCGCGCGGGATATGGCTACACCTTC
>TRBV19|.|TRBD1|TRBJ2-7
CASRDRATSEQYF
TGTGCCAGTAGGGACAGGGCCACCTCCGAGCAGTACTTC
>TRBV6-1|once|.|TRBJ1-5
CASSAASGLSNQPQHF
TGTGCCAGCAGTGCCGCCTCAGGGCTCAGCAATCAGCCCCAGCATTTT
>TRBV7-9|.|.|TRBJ2-5
CASSLSGDSQYF
TGTGCCAGCAGCTTATCGGGGGACAGCCAGTACTTC
>TRBV6-5|.|.|TRBJ1-1
CASSYSDSEAFF
TGTGCCAGCAGTTACTCGGACAGTGAAGCTTTCTTT
>TRBV6-5|.|TRBD1|TRBJ1-5
CASTGQGGSQPQHF
TGTGCCAGCACGGGACAGGGAGGTAGTCAGCCCCAGCATTTT
>TRBV27|.|.|TRBJ1-5
CASSGGFNQPQHF
TGTGCCAGCAGCGGGGGTTTCAATCAGCCCCAGCATTTT
>TRBV5-1|.|.|TRBJ2-5
CASSGKGLEGGTQYF
TGCGCCAGCAGCGGAAAGGGACTCGAGGGCGGGACCCAGTACTTC
>TRBV9|once|.|TRBJ2-7
CASSVEGQRGDEQYF
TGTGCCAGCAGCGTAGAAGGACAGAGGGGCGACGAGCAGTACTTC
>TRBV5-6|.|TRBD1|TRBJ2-7
CASSLVGTGAAEQYF
TGTGCCAGCAGCTTGGTTGGGACAGGGGCCGCCGAGCAGTACTTC
>TRBV7-9|.|.|TRBJ2-2
CASSPAGDLTNTGELFF
TGTGCCAGCAGCCCCGCGGGTGATCTTACGAACACCGGGGAGCTGTTTTTT
>TRBV29-1|.|TRBD2|TRBJ2-5
CSVDSGGVETQYF
TGCAGCGTTGATAGCGGGGGGGTGGAGACCCAGTACTTC
>TRBV5-5|.|.|TRBJ2-2
CASSPAGTDTGELFF
TGTGCCAGCAGCCCCGCGGGGACCGACACCGGGGAGCTGTTTTTT
>TRBV6-4|.|TRBD1|TRBJ1-5
CASTRTGFYQPQHF
TGTGCCAGCACCCGGACAGGTTTTTATCAGCCCCAGCATTTT
>TRBV6-5|.|.|TRBJ2-7
CASSRTLGAYEQYF
TGTGCCAGCAGTAGGACGTTAGGGGCCTACGAGCAGTACTTC
>TRBV5-4|.|.|TRBJ2-5
CASSLAYREETQYF
TGTGCCAGCAGCTTGGCGTACAGAGAAGAGACCCAGTACTTC
>TRBV5-4|.|TRBD2|TRBJ2-7
CASSTRTSAYEQYF
TGTGCCAGCAGCACCCGGACTAGCGCCTACGAGCAGTACTTC
>TRBV2|once|TRBD2|TRBJ2-1
CASVSRGVQSYNEQFF
TGTGCCAGCGTTTCTCGGGGGGTACAGTCCTACAATGAGCAGTTCTTC
>TRBV2|.|.|TRBJ1-5
CASSDRARNQPQHF
TGTGCCAGCAGTGACAGGGCTCGCAATCAGCCCCAGCATTTT
>TRBV9|.|TRBD2|TRBJ2-1
CASTRGESSYNEQFF
TGTGCCAGCACCCGGGGGGAGAGCTCCTACAATGAGCAGTTCTTC
>TRBV5-1|.|TRBD1|TRBJ1-1
CASSPGDRGRVEAFF
TGCGCCAGCAGCCCCGGGGACAGGGGGCGGGTTGAAGCTTTCTTT
>TRBV5-6|.|.|TRBJ2-5
CASSLGTTESDF
TGTGCCAGCAGCTTGGGGACGACAGAAAGCGACTTC
>TRBV4-3|.|TRBD2|TRBJ2-3
CASSQDPAGGPDTQYF
TGCGCCAGCAGCCAAGATCCAGCGGGGGGGCCAGATACGCAGTATTTT
>TRBV19|.|TRBD2|TRBJ2-2
CASSIAAGLGVTGELFF
TGTGCCAGTAGTATAGCAGCGGGGCTTGGGGTCACCGGGGAGCTGTTTTTT
>TRBV11-2|.|TRBD1|TRBJ1-2
CASSWTGGINF
TGTGCCAGCAGCTGGACAGGGGGCATCAACTTC
>TRBV12-3/TRBV12-4|.|.|TRBJ2-5
CASSFTGHQYF
TGTGCCAGCAGTTTTACAGGGCACCAGTACTTC
>TRBV10-1|.|TRBD1|TRBJ1-5
CASSESVEIPGTGNILGNQPQHF
TGCGCCAGCAGTGAGTCTGTGGAAATTCCGGGGACAGGTAATATATTGGGCAATCAGCCCCAGCATTTT
>TRBV29-1|.|.|TRBJ1-1
CSVVTREAFF
TGCAGCGTTGTGACACGTGAAGCTTTCTTT
>TRBV5-6|.|.|TRBJ2-7
CASSAELGRGGPYEQYF
TGTGCCAGCAGCGCCGAGCTGGGGCGCGGGGGCCCCTACGAGCAGTACTTC
>TRBV6-6|.|TRBD1|TRBJ1-4
CASSFTGADEKLFF
TGTGCCAGCAGTTTCACAGGGGCTGATGAAAAACTGTTTTTT
>TRBV19|.|TRBD1|TRBJ2-2
CASSWDRYTGELFF
TGTGCCAGTAGCTGGGACAGGTACACCGGGGAGCTGTTTTTT
>TRBV18|.|TRBD1|TRBJ1-4
CASSLSPTGAEKLFF
TGTGCCAGCTCACTGTCCCCGACAGGGGCTGAAAAACTGTTTTTT
>TRBV2|.|.|TRBJ1-2
CASREGGTGTYGYTF
TGTGCCAGCAGGGAAGGGGGTACAGGGACCTATGGCTACACCTTC
>TRBV2|.|TRBD2|TRBJ2-1
CASISSGVNNEQFF
TGTGCCAGCATTAGTAGCGGGGTAAACAATGAGCAGTTCTTC
>TRBV5-1|.|.|TRBJ2-7
CASSLGPLAAGYYEQYF
TGCGCCAGCAGCTTGGGTCCCTTGGCTGCAGGGTACTACGAGCAGTACTTC
>TRBV7-2|.|.|TRBJ2-2
CASSLRGMNTGELFF
TGTGCCAGCAGCTTAAGGGGCATGAACACCGGGGAGCTGTTTTTT
>TRBV5-6|.|.|TRBJ2-2
CASSQAGTGELFF
TGTGCCAGCAGCCAAGCGGGCACCGGGGAGCTGTTTTTT
>TRBV12-3/TRBV12-4|.|.|TRBJ1-1
CASSLRLNTEAFF
TGTGCCAGCAGTTTACGGTTGAACACTGAAGCTTTCTTT
>TRBV30|few|.|TRBJ2-3
CAWSPGSSMDTQYF
TGTGCCTGGAGCCCCGGGAGCAGTATGGATACGCAGTATTTT
>TRBV5-1|.|.|TRBJ1-2
CASSPDSLNYGYTF
TGCGCCAGCAGTCCGGACAGTCTTAACTATGGCTACACCTTC
>TRBV19|.|TRBD1|TRBJ2-3
CASSIDGAGGAGDTQYF
TGTGCCAGTAGTATAGATGGGGCAGGGGGCGCCGGGGATACGCAGTATTTT